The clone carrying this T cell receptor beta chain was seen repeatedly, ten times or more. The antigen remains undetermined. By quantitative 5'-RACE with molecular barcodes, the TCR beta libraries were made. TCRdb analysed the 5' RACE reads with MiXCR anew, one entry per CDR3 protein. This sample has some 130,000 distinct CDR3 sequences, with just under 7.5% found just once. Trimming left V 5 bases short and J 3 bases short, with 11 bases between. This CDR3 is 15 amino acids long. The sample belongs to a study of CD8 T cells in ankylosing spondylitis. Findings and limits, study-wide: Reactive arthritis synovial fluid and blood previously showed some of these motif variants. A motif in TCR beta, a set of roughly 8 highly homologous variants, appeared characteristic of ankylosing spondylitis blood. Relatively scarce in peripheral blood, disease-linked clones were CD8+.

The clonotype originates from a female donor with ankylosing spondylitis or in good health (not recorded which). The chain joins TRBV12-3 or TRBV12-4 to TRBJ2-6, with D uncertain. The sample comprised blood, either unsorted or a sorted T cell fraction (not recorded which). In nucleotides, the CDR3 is TGTGCCAGCAGTCCACGACAAAATGGGGCCAACGTCCTGACTTTC. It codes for CASSPRQNGANVLTF.